The rows below give T cell receptor beta chains drawn from one sample of a study of cytotoxic CD8 clonotypes in ibrutinib-treated CLL. The protocol was immunoSEQ multiplex PCR, while the TCRdb copy is restricted to in-frame clones and leaves out a portion. This sample has roughly 200,000 clones, with 60% to 80% found just once. The material was PBMCs, obtained after 12 months of ibrutinib treatment. The source of these receptors is a human donor with chronic lymphocytic leukemia. Both conserved end residues are part of each CDR3. The order of the fields is clone size, J gene, D gene, V gene, CDR3 length, CDR3 DNA, CDR3 protein. The D gene is left open where the match is weak. The size field is filled for only some rows; it gives once, few, many or a size class.

-	TRBJ2-2	TRBD2	TRBV27	15	TGTGCCACCCCCCGGGGGGGGCCTCACACCGGGGAGCTGTTTTTT	CATPRGGPHTGELFF
-	TRBJ1-2	-	TRBV9	16	TGTGCCAGCAGCGCCCCCTCCCTCGCGGCTAACTATGGCTACACCTTC	CASSAPSLAANYGYTF
-	TRBJ2-4	-	TRBV29-1	13	TGCAGCGTTGAGGTTGGGACCAAAAACATTCAGTACTTC	CSVEVGTKNIQYF
-	TRBJ2-3	TRBD2	TRBV9	15	TGTGCCAGCAGCGTAGTCGGCGGGAGATCGGATACGCAGTATTTT	CASSVVGGRSDTQYF
-	TRBJ1-5	TRBD1	TRBV30	15	TGTGCCTGGAAACCTACCGGGACAGGGGCTCAGCCCCAGCATTTT	CAWKPTGTGAQPQHF
-	TRBJ1-2	TRBD1	TRBV11-2	16	TGTGCCAGCAGCGTAGGGCAGGGGGTAGGATCAGCCGGCTACACCTTC	CASSVGQGVGSAGYTF
-	TRBJ2-3	TRBD1	TRBV7-7	15	TGTGCTAGCAGCTTAGAGGGGGCGATCACAGATACGCAGTATTTT	CASSLEGAITDTQYF
-	TRBJ1-2	TRBD1	TRBV5-1	12	TGCGCCAGCAGCCGGGACAGGGATGGCTACACCTTC	CASSRDRDGYTF
-	TRBJ1-2	-	TRBV4-2	15	TGTGCCAGCAGCCACGAACTACAGAGTATCGGGGGCTACACCTTC	CASSHELQSIGGYTF
once	TRBJ1-6	-	TRBV5-1	16	TGCGCCAGCAGCTTGGATATAGGGACTCTAAATTCACCCCTCCACTTT	CASSLDIGTLNSPLHF
-	TRBJ2-7	-	TRBV18	14	TGTGCCAGCTCACCACCCGGGGCGAACTACGAGCAGTACTTC	CASSPPGANYEQYF
-	TRBJ2-1	-	TRBV5-1	15	TGCGCCAGCAGCGCGGCCTCTAGCTCCTACAATGAGCAGTTCTTC	CASSAASSSYNEQFF
-	TRBJ2-3	-	TRBV10-2	15	TGCGCCACAGAAGACAGTGCCTTTTCCACAGATACGCAGTATTTT	CATEDSAFSTDTQYF
-	TRBJ1-1	-	TRBV5-4	18	TGTGCCAGCAGCTTGGCAGGACCCCGACTGAGGGGTTTCACTGAAGCTTTCTTT	CASSLAGPRLRGFTEAFF
-	TRBJ1-2	-	TRBV25-1	16	TGTGCCAGCAGTGCGCCCAGGGTCCGGGACCAACATGGCTACACCTTC	CASSAPRVRDQHGYTF
few	TRBJ2-1	TRBD2	TRBV6-5	15	TGTGCCAGCACCGATAGCGGGGGATCCTACAATGAGCAGTTCTTC	CASTDSGGSYNEQFF
-	TRBJ1-5	-	TRBV7-9	13	TGTGCCAGCAGCTCTTTCGGGGATCAGCCCCAGCATTTT	CASSSFGDQPQHF
-	TRBJ1-5	-	TRBV7-2	16	TGTGCCAGCAGCTGGTACCTAGGGGGGAAGGATCAGCCCCAGCATTTT	CASSWYLGGKDQPQHF
-	TRBJ2-7	TRBD2	TRBV5-1	14	TGCGCCAGCAGCCCAGTAGCGGGAGTGGACGAGCAGTACTTC	CASSPVAGVDEQYF
-	TRBJ2-3	TRBD1	TRBV12-5	15	TGTGCTAGTGGTTTGTCCGGACAGGGGGCACATACGCAGTATTTT	CASGLSGQGAHTQYF
-	TRBJ1-1	-	TRBV29-1	12	TGCAGCGTCGGAAAAAGGGAGACTGAAGCTTTCTTT	CSVGKRETEAFF
-	TRBJ2-3	-	TRBV19	16	TGTGCCAGTAGTGGGTACGGGACCCCCACCGCAGATACGCAGTATTTT	CASSGYGTPTADTQYF
-	TRBJ2-1	TRBD1	TRBV9	16	TGTGCCAGCAGCGCCCGCCGGGACAGGGGGCGAGGGGAGCAGTTCTTC	CASSARRDRGRGEQFF
-	TRBJ1-1	-	TRBV29-1	15	TGCAGCGTTGAAGATTTGGGGAATGGGGGCACTGAAGCTTTCTTT	CSVEDLGNGGTEAFF
-	TRBJ1-1	TRBD1	TRBV6-5	15	TGTGCCAGCAGTCAGGGTACAGGGGCGGACACTGAAGCTTTCTTT	CASSQGTGADTEAFF
many	TRBJ1-3	-	TRBV27	14	TGTGCCAGCAGTGGACCTGGCTCTGGAAACACCATATATTTT	CASSGPGSGNTIYF
-	TRBJ1-3	-	TRBV6-5	13	TGTGCCAGCAGGCGGGTCTCTGGAAACACCATATATTTT	CASRRVSGNTIYF
once	TRBJ1-6	TRBD1	TRBV6-4	13	TGTGCCAGCAGTGAAGGGACAGGGACCACCCTCCACTTT	CASSEGTGTTLHF
-	TRBJ1-1	TRBD1	TRBV6-5	14	TGTGCCAGCAGCCGGTCGGGGCAGGGGGCTCGAGCTTTCTTT	CASSRSGQGARAFF
-	TRBJ1-3	-	TRBV29-1	14	TGCAGCGTCAAACACGCTAGCTCTGGAAACACCATATATTTT	CSVKHASSGNTIYF
-	TRBJ1-2	-	TRBV2	14	TGTGCCAGCTCTCAATTCTGGGTTGACTCTGGCTACACCTTC	CASSQFWVDSGYTF
-	TRBJ2-7	-	TRBV7-2	13	TGTGCCAGCAGGGGAGAGGTTCCCTACGAGCAGTACTTC	CASRGEVPYEQYF